This record concerns one TCR beta chain sequence. Its matching antigen is unknown. Both 60 Vbeta primers and 13 Jbeta primers went into the PCR. TCRdb's copy holds only in-frame clones and misses some; the assay was immunoSEQ multiplex PCR. The repertoire holds 100,000 to 150,000 clones, with about four fifths as singletons. This entry comes from a study of cytomegalovirus exposure and HLA in healthy donors. General observations from the study: According to the study, around 180 TCR beta chains were cytomegalovirus-associated.

Germline CDR1 and CDR2: SGHTA and FQGTGA. There are 14 residues in the CDR3. The V gene lost 8 bases and the J gene lost 10 bases, with 18 bases spanning the gap. The sequenced sample was PBMCs. The chain combines TRBV7-3 with TRBJ1-6, with D possibly TRBD1 on 5 matching bases. The clonotype was recovered from a woman younger than 35 in good health and CMV-seronegative. CDR3 DNA: TGTGCCAGCGCCGATGGCGGGGCTCGGTCACCCCTCCACTTT. This encodes CASADGGARSPLHF.